What follows is one T cell receptor (beta chain) and its context. Its antigen remains unidentified. Clones were sequenced by immunoSEQ multiplex PCR, and TCRdb holds only the in-frame ones, with some missing. This table has tens of thousands of clones, 88% appearing once. This record comes from a study of T cells in narcolepsy. For the study at large: Healthy controls were enrolled alongside patients with narcolepsy type 1 or type 2.

Overall study results and limits: Autoreactive clonotypes reportedly recurred in blood of same and different patients, not controls. Some memory CD4+ repertoires had no autoreactive clone sequences. Comparing one patient's CSF and blood CD4+ clonotypes highlighted HCRT- and TRIB2-specific autoreactive clonotypes.

Trimming removed 6 bases from V and 8 bases from J, with 13 bases in between. The CDR3 has 12 residues. Germline lookup yields CDR1 SNHLY and CDR2 FYNNEI. The chain couples TRBV2 to TRBJ1-2, with unresolved D. The TCR comes from a human donor with narcolepsy. The sequencing sample was made of CD45RA- memory CD4+ T cells from PBMCs. CDR3 nucleotides: TGTGCCAGCAGGCCCGACCTGGGGGGCTACACCTTC. This codes for CASRPDLGGYTF.